This record looks at one T cell receptor beta chain sequence and its context. Sequencing used immunoSEQ multiplex PCR; TCRdb keeps in-frame clones, though not all of them. In the table there are around 67,000 clones, approximately 90% of which are singletons. These data are taken from a study of OX40 agonist ivuxolimab in advanced cancers. V lost 4 bases, J lost 6 bases, and 18 bases lay in between. The CDR3 length is 15 residues. Germline CDR1 and CDR2: MDHEN and SYDVKM. The chain is built from TRBV28 and TRBJ1-1; tentative D call: TRBD1 (6 bases). Material: CD4+ or CD8+ T cells sorted from blood, obtained in a trial of the OX40 agonist ivuxolimab. The receptor was derived from an adult with an advanced solid tumor such as melanoma, head and neck, liver or kidney cancer. In nucleotides, the CDR3 is TGTGCCAGCAGTTCCCCAATCGACAGGACCGCTGAAGCTTTCTTT. Residues: CASSSPIDRTAEAFF. Full variable domain (remainder filled in from reference TRBV28 and TRBJ1-1): DVKVTQSSRYLVKRTGEKVFLECVQDMDHENMFWYRQDPGLGLRLIYFSYDVKMKEKGDIPEGYSVSREKKERFSLILESASTNQTSMYLCASSSPIDRTAEAFFGQGTRLTVV.